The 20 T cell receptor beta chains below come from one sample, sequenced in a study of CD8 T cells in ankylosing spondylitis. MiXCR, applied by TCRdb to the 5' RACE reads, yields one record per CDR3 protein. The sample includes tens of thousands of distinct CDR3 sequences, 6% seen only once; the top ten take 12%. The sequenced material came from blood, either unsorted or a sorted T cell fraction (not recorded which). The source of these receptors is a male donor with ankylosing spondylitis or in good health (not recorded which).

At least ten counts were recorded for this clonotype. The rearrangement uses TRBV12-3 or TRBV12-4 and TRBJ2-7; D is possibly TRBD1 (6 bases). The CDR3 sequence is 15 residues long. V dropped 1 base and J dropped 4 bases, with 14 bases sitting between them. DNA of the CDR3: TGTGCCAGCAGTTTAGTCCAGGGGCTGATGTACGAGCAGTACTTC. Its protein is CASSLVQGLMYEQYF.

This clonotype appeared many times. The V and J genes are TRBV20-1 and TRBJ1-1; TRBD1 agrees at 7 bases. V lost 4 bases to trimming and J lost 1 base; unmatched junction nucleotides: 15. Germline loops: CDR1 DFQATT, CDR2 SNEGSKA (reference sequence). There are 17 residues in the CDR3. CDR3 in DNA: TGCAGTGCTAACCCTTCAGGGAGGGGGCGGGCGAACACTGAAGCTTTCTTT. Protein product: CSANPSGRGRANTEAFF.

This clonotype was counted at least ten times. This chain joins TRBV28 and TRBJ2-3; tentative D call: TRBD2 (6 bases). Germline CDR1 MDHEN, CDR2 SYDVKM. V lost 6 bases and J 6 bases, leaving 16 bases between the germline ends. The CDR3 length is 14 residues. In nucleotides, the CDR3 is TGTGCCAGCAGCTCTGGGGGGAGCCACGATACGCAGTATTTT. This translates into CASSSGGSHDTQYF.

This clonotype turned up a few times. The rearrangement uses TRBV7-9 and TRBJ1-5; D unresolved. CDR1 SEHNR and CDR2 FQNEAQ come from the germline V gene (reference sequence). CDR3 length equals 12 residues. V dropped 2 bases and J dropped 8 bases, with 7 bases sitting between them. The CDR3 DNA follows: TGTGCCAGCAGCTTATCAAAGGAGCCCCAGCATTTT. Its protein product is CASSLSKEPQHF.

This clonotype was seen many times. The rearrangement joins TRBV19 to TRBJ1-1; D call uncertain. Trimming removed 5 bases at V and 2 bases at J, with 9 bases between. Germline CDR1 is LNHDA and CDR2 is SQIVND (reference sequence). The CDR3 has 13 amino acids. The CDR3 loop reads CASSARINTEAFF. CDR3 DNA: TGTGCCAGTAGTGCCAGAATCAACACTGAAGCTTTCTTT.

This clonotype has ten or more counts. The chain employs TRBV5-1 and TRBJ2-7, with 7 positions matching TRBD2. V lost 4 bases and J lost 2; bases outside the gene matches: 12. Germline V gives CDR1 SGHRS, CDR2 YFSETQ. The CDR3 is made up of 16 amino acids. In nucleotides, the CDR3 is TGCGCCAGCAGCCAGACCCTCTCGCGGGGGACCTACGAGCAGTACTTC. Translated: CASSQTLSRGTYEQYF.

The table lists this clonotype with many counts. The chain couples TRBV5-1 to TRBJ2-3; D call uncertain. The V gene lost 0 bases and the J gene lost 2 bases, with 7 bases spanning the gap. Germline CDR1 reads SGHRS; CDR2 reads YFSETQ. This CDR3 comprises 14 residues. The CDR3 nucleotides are TGCGCCAGCAGCTTGGAGGGTTTCACAGATACGCAGTATTTT. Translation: CASSLEGFTDTQYF.

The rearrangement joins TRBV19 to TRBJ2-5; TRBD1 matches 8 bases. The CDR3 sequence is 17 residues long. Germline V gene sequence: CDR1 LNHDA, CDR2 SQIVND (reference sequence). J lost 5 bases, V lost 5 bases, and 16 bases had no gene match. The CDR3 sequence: CASSPRTGTGGWETQYF. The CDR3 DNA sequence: TGTGCCAGTAGTCCCCGGACAGGGACCGGAGGTTGGGAGACCCAGTACTTC.

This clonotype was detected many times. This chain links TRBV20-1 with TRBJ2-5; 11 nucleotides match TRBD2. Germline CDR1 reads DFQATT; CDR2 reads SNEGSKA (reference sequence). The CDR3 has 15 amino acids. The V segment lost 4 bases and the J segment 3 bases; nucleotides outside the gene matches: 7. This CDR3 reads CSAMIAGGPKETQYF. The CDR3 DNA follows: TGCAGTGCTATGATAGCGGGAGGGCCTAAAGAGACCCAGTACTTC.

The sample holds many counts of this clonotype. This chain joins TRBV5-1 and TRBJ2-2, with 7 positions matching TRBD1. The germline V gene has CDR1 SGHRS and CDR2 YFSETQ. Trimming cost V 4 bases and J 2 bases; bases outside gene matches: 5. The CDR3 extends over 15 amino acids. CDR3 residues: CASSQGGFNTGELFF. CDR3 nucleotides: TGCGCCAGCAGCCAAGGGGGCTTCAACACCGGGGAGCTGTTTTTT.

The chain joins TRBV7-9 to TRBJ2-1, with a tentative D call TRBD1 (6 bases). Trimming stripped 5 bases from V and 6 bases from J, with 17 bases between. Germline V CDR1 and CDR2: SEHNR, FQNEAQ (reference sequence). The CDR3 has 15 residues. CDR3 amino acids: CASSQGQTIPNEQFF. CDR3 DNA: TGTGCCAGCAGCCAAGGACAGACGATTCCCAATGAGCAGTTCTTC.

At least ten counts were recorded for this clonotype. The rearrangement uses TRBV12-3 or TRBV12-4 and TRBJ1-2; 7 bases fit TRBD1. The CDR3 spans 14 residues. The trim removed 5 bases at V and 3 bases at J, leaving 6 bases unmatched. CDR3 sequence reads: CASSRTGADYGYTF. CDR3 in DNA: TGTGCCAGCAGTCGGACAGGAGCCGACTATGGCTACACCTTC.

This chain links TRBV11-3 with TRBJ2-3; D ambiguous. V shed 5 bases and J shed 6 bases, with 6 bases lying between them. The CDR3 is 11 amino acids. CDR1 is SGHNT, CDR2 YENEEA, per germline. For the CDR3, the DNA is TGTGCCAGCAGCACCGCGGATACGCAGTATTTT. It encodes CASSTADTQYF.

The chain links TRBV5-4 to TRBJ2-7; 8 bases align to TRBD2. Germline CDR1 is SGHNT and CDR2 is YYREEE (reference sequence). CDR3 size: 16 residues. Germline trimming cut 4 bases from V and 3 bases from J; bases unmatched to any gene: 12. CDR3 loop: CASSAAGGLGSYEQYF. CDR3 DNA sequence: TGTGCCAGCAGCGCTGCGGGGGGACTGGGTAGCTACGAGCAGTACTTC.

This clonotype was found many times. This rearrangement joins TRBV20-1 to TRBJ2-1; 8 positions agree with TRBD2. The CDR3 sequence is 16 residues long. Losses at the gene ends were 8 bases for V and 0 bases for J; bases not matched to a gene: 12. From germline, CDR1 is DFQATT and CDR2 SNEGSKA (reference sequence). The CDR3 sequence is CSKIVGGATSYNEQFF. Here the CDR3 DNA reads TGCAGTAAAATCGTCGGGGGGGCCACCTCCTACAATGAGCAGTTCTTC.

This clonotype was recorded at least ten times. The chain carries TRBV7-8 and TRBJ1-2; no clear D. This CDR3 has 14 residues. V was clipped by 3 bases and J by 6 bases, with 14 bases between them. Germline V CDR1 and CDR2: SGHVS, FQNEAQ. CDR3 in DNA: TGTGCCAGCAGCTTCACCCTAGCGTTGGATGGCTACACCTTC. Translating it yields CASSFTLALDGYTF.

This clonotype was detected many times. Here the CDR3 reads CASRPRTGFNEQFF. CDR3 bases: TGTGCCAGCAGACCCCGGACAGGGTTCAATGAGCAGTTCTTC. V gene TRBV2 combines with J gene TRBJ2-1; 8 bases are shared with TRBD1. There are 14 residues in the CDR3. V was pared by 6 bases and J by 6 bases, with 7 bases of the junction left unmatched. CDR1 SNHLY and CDR2 FYNNEI come from the germline V gene.

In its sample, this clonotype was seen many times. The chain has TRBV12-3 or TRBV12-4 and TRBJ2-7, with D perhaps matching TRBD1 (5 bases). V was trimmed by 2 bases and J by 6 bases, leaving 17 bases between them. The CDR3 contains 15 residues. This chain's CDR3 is CASSLIRDGKVEQYF. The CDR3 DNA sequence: TGTGCCAGCAGTTTAATCAGGGATGGGAAGGTCGAGCAGTACTTC.

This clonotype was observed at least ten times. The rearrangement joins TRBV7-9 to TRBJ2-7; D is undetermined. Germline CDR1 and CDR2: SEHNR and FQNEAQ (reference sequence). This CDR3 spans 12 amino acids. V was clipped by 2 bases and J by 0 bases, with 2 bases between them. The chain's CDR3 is CASSLHSYEQYF. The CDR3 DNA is TGTGCCAGCAGCTTACACTCCTACGAGCAGTACTTC.

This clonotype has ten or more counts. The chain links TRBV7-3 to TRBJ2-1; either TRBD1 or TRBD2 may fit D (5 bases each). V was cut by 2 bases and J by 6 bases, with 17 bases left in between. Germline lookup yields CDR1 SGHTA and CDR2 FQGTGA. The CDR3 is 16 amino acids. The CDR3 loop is CASSLSRDGGSNEQFF. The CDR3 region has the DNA TGTGCCAGCAGCTTATCCCGGGACGGAGGATCCAATGAGCAGTTCTTC.